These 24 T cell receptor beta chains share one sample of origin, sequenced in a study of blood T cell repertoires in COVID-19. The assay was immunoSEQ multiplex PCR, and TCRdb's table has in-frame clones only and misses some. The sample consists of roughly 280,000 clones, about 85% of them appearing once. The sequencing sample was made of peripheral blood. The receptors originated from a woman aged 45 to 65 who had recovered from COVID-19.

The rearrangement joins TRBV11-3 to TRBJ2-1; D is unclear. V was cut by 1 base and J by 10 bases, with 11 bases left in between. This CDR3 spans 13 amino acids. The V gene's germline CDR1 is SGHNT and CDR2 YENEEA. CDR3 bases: TGTGCCAGCAGCTTAGGGCCCCTTTCGGAGCAGTTCTTC. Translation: CASSLGPLSEQFF.

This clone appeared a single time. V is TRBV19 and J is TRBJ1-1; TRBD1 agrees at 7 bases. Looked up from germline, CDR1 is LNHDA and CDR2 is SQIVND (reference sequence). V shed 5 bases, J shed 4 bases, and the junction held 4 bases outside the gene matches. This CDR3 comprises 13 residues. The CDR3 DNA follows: TGTGCCAGTAGTTCAGGGGGTGTCACTGAAGCTTTCTTT. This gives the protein CASSSGGVTEAFF.

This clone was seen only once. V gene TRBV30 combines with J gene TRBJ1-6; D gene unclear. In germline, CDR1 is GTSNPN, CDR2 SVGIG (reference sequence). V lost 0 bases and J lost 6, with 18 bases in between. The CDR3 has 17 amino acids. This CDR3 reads CAWSVSLGIGSNSPLHF. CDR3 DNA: TGTGCCTGGAGTGTATCTCTAGGGATCGGGAGTAATTCACCCCTCCACTTT.

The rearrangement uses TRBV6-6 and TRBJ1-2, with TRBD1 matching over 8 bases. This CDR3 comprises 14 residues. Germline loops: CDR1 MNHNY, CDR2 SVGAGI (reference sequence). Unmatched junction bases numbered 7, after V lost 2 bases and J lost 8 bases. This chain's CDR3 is CASSYVAGGLGYTF. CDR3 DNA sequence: TGTGCCAGCAGTTACGTGGCAGGGGGCCTGGGCTACACCTTC.

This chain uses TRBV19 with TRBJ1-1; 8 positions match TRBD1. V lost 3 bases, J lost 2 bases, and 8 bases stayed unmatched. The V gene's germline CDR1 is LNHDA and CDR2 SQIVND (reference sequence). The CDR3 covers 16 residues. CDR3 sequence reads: CASSIMDRALNTEAFF. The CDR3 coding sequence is TGTGCCAGTAGTATCATGGACAGGGCGCTTAACACTGAAGCTTTCTTT.

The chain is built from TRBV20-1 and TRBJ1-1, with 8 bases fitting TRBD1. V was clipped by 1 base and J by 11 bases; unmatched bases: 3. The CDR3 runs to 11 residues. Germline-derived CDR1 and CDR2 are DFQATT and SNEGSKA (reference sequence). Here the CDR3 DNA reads TGCAGTGCTAGAGCGGACAGGGCCGCTTTCTTT. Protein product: CSARADRAAFF.

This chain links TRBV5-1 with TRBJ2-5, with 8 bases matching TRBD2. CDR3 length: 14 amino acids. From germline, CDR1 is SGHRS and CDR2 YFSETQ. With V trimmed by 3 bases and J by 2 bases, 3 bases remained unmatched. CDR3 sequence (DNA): TGCGCCAGCAGCTCCGGGGGGGCTCAAGAGACCCAGTACTTC. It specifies CASSSGGAQETQYF.

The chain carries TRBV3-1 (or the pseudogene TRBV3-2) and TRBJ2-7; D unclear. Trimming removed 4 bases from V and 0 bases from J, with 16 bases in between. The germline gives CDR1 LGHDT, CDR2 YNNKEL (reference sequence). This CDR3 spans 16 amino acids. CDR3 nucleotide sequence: TGTGCCAGCAGCCCCCTGCTGGCGGTCAGCTCCTACGAGCAGTACTTC. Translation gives CASSPLLAVSSYEQYF.

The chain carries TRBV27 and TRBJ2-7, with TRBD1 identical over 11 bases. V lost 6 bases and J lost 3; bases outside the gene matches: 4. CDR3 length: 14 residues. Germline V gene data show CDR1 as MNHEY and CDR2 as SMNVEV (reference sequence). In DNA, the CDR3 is TGTGCCAGCAGCGGACAGGGGGCCGGCTACGAGCAGTACTTC. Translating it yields CASSGQGAGYEQYF.

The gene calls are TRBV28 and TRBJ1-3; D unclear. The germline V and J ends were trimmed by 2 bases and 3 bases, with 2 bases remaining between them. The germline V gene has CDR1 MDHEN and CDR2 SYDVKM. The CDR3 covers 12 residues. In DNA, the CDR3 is TGTGCCAGCAGTTTACGTGGAAACACCATATATTTT. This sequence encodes CASSLRGNTIYF.

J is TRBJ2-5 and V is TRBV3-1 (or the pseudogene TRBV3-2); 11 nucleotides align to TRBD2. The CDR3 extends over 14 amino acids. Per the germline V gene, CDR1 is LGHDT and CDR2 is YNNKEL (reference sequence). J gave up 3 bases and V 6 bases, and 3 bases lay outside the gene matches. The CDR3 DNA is TGTGCCAGCAGTCAACTAGCGGGGGAAGAGACCCAGTACTTC. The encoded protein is CASSQLAGEETQYF.

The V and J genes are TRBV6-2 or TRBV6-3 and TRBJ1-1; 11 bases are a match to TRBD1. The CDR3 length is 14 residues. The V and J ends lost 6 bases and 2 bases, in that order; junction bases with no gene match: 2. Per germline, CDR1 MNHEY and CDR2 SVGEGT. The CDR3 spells CASSGQGANTEAFF. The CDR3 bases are TGTGCCAGCAGCGGACAGGGGGCTAACACTGAAGCTTTCTTT.

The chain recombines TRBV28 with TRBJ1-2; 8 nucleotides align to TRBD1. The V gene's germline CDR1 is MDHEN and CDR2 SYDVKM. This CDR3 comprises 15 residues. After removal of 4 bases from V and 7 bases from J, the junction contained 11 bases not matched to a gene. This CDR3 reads CASSSDRDIRGGYTF. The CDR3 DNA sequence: TGTGCCAGCAGTTCGGACAGGGACATCAGGGGTGGCTACACCTTC.

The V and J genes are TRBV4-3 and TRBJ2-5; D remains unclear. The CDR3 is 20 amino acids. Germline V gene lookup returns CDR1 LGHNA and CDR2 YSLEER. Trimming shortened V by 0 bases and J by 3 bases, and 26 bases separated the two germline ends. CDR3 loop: CASSQDPLKMHGQAKETQYF. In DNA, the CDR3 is TGCGCCAGCAGCCAAGACCCCCTTAAAATGCACGGTCAGGCCAAAGAGACCCAGTACTTC.

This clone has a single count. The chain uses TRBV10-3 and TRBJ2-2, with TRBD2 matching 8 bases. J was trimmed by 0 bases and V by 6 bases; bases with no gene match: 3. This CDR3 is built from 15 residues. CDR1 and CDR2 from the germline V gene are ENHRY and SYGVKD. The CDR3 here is CAIRLAETNTGELFF. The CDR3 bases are TGTGCCATCAGACTAGCGGAGACGAACACCGGGGAGCTGTTTTTT.

The CDR3 spells CASSRTSGEGETQYF. CDR3 nucleotide sequence: TGTGCCAGCAGCCGGACTAGCGGAGAGGGAGAGACCCAGTACTTC. V usage is TRBV7-2 and J usage is TRBJ2-5; the match to TRBD2 covers 10 bases. From germline, CDR1 is SGHTA and CDR2 FQGNSA. V shed 5 bases and J 4 bases; nucleotides not matched to a gene: 7. This CDR3 has 15 residues.

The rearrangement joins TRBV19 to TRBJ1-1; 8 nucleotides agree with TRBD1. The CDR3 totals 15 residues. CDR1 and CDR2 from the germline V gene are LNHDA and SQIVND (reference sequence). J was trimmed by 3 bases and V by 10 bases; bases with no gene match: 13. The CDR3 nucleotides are TGTGCCACCTATACCGCAGGGGGCCGCGACACTGAAGCTTTCTTT. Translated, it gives CATYTAGGRDTEAFF.

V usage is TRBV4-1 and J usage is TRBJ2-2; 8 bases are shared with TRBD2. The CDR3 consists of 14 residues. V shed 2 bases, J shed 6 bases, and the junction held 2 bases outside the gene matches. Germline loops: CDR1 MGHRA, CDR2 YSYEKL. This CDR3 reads CASSQIGGAGELFF. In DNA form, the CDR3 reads TGCGCCAGCAGCCAAATCGGGGGGGCCGGGGAGCTGTTTTTT.

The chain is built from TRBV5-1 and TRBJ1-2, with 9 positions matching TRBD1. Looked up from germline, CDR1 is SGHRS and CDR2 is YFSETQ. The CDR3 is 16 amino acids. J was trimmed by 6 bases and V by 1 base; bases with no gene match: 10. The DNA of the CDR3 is TGCGCCAGCAGCTTGAGGGGACAGGGAAACGTGGATGGCTACACCTTC. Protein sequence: CASSLRGQGNVDGYTF.

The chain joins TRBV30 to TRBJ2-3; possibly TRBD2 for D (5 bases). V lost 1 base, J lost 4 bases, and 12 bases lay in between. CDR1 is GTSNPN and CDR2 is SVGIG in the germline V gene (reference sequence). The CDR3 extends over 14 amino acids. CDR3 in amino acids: CAWSEGEWPDTQYF. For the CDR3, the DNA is TGTGCCTGGAGTGAGGGAGAATGGCCAGATACGCAGTATTTT. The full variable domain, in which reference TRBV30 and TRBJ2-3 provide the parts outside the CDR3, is SQTIHQWPATLVQPVGSPLSLECTVEGTSNPNLYWYRQAAGRGLQLLFYSVGIGQISSEVPQNLSASRPQDRQFILSSKKLLLSDSGFYLCAWSEGEWPDTQYFGPGTRLTVL.

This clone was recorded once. CDR3 amino acids: CASSLAGQPQHF. DNA of the CDR3: TGTGCCAGCAGCTTAGCTGGGCAACCCCAGCATTTT. This chain uses TRBV7-2 with TRBJ1-5; no clear D. V lost 0 bases and J 10 bases, leaving 7 bases between the germline ends. Germline-derived CDR1 and CDR2 are SGHTA and FQGNSA. The CDR3 is made up of 12 amino acids.

CDR3 loop: CASSPGLSSYGYTF. CDR3 nucleotides: TGTGCCAGCAGCCCCGGCCTTTCTAGCTATGGCTACACCTTC. The chain joins TRBV6-5 to TRBJ1-2; D gene uncertain. V was pared by 6 bases and J by 4 bases, with 15 bases between. Germline V gene sequence: CDR1 MNHEY, CDR2 SVGAGI. The CDR3 is made up of 14 amino acids.

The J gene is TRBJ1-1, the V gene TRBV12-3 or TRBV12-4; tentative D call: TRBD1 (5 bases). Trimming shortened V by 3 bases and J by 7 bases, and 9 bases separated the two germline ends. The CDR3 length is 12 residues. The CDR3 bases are TGTGCCAGCAGTTTTCGGGGGGGTGAAGCTTTCTTT. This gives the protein CASSFRGGEAFF.

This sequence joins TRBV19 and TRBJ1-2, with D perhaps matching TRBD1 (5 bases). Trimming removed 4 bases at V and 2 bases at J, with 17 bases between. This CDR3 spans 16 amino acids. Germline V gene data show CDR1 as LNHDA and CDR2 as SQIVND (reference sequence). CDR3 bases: TGTGCCAGTAGTACCGGACACGGAGCGACGAACTATGGCTACACCTTC. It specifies CASSTGHGATNYGYTF.